A selection of T cell receptor beta chains follows, all from one sample in a study of lung T cells in sarcoidosis with Löfgren's syndrome. One entry per CDR3 protein, called by TCRdb with MiXCR from the reads. Among some 1,100 distinct CDR3 sequences listed, roughly 28% were seen once. Material: CD4+ T cells from bronchoalveolar lavage. These receptors were taken from a human donor with sarcoidosis (Löfgren's syndrome or another form), or a control subject (not recorded which). Both conserved end residues are part of each CDR3. D genes are given only for firm matches. The size field is filled for only some rows; it gives once, few, many or a size class.

medium-sized | TRBJ2-7 | TRBV20-1 | NA | CSAEGTSYEQYF | TGCAGTGCCGAGGGAACCTCCTACGAGCAGTACTTC
large | TRBJ2-3 | TRBV27 | NA | CATIQRGAGTDTQYF | TGTGCCACCATCCAACGGGGGGCGGGCACAGATACGCAGTATTTT
medium-sized | TRBJ2-7 | TRBV6-1 | NA | CASRDRFNEQYF | TGTGCCAGCCGCGACAGGTTCAACGAGCAGTACTTC
medium-sized | TRBJ2-7 | TRBV11-3 | NA | CASSLATTGSKQYF | TGTGCCAGCAGCTTAGCTACAACAGGGAGCAAGCAGTACTTC
few | TRBJ1-2 | TRBV5-1 | TRBD1 | CASSADRAGYTF | TGCGCCAGCAGCGCAGACAGGGCTGGCTACACCTTC
hyperexpanded | TRBJ1-1 | TRBV6-6 | NA | CASSYSGATLNTEAFF | TGTGCCAGCAGTTACTCAGGGGCGACCTTGAACACTGAAGCTTTCTTT
medium-sized | TRBJ1-1 | TRBV6-6 | NA | CASSYSIGRVAFF | TGTGCCAGCAGTTACTCGATTGGCAGGGTGGCTTTCTTT
many | TRBJ1-3 | TRBV19 | TRBD1 | CASSRDRALPGNTIYF | TGTGCCAGTAGTCGGGACAGGGCCCTCCCTGGAAACACCATATATTTT
once | TRBJ1-3 | TRBV29-1 | NA | CSIGVISSGNTIYF | TGCAGCATTGGCGTCATCTCCTCTGGAAACACCATATATTTT
medium-sized | TRBJ2-5 | TRBV6-2/TRBV6-3 | NA | CASSQRSTVGDRTQYF | TGTGCCAGCAGCCAGAGGTCGACAGTGGGAGATAGGACCCAGTACTTC
few | TRBJ2-5 | TRBV3-1 | NA | CASSQTVQETQYF | TGTGCCAGCAGCCAGACAGTCCAAGAGACCCAGTACTTC
medium-sized | TRBJ1-1 | TRBV7-9 | TRBD1 | CASSLEAGGAFF | TGTGCCAGCAGCTTAGAGGCAGGGGGAGCTTTCTTT
medium-sized | TRBJ2-5 | TRBV30 | TRBD2 | CAWGYSGGALETQYF | TGTGCCTGGGGGTATAGCGGGGGGGCATTGGAGACCCAGTACTTC
medium-sized | TRBJ2-3 | TRBV25-1 | NA | CASTFRGTQYF | TGTGCCAGCACCTTTCGAGGTACGCAGTATTTT
medium-sized | TRBJ2-3 | TRBV15 | NA | CATGGGRSDTQYF | TGTGCCACCGGGGGGGGGCGTTCGGATACGCAGTATTTT
NA | TRBJ1-5 | TRBV6-2/TRBV6-3 | NA | CASKDRLYGNQPHHF | TGTGCCAGCAAAGACAGACTCTACGGCAATCAGCCTCATCATTTT
medium-sized | TRBJ1-1 | TRBV28 | NA | CASSLFSRVGAFF | TGTGCCAGCAGTTTATTCTCGCGGGTCGGAGCTTTCTTT
NA | TRBJ1-6 | TRBV30 | NA | CAWSEHENSPLHF | TGTGCCTGGAGTGAACACGAAAATTCACCCCTCCACTTT
medium-sized | TRBJ2-5 | TRBV6-2/TRBV6-3 | NA | CASSYDTRSAYF | TGTGCCAGCAGTTATGATACCAGGTCGGCGTACTTC
medium-sized | TRBJ2-5 | TRBV7-2 | NA | CASSLGGVNRQETQYF | TGTGCCAGCAGCTTAGGTGGGGTGAACCGCCAAGAGACCCAGTACTTC
medium-sized | TRBJ1-1 | TRBV7-6 | TRBD1 | CASSPPGTGSTEAFF | TGTGCCAGCAGCCCTCCAGGGACAGGGAGCACTGAAGCTTTCTTT
NA | TRBJ2-3 | TRBV15 | NA | CATGGLAVVDTQYF | TGTGCCACCGGGGGTTTAGCGGTGGTGGATACGCAGTATTTT
large | TRBJ2-5 | TRBV20-1 | NA | CSALPTSQETQYF | TGCAGTGCGCTACCGACTAGCCAAGAGACCCAGTACTTC
medium-sized | TRBJ2-3 | TRBV7-2 | TRBD1 | CASSLGQGATDTQYF | TGTGCCAGCAGCTTGGGTCAGGGGGCAACAGATACGCAGTATTTT
medium-sized | TRBJ2-1 | TRBV11-2 | NA | CASSFVNSPGNEQFF | TGTGCCAGCAGCTTCGTCAACTCGCCGGGCAATGAGCAGTTCTTC
NA | TRBJ2-3 | TRBV20-1 | TRBD2 | CSAEGLAGPTSTGTQYF | TGCAGTGCTGAGGGACTAGCGGGACCTACTAGCACAGGTACGCAGTATTTT
medium-sized | TRBJ1-1 | TRBV12-3/TRBV12-4 | TRBD1 | CASSLVGQINTEAFF | TGTGCCAGCAGTTTAGTGGGACAGATAAACACTGAAGCTTTCTTT
medium-sized | TRBJ1-1 | TRBV19 | NA | CASSSPRGEGTEAFF | TGTGCCAGTAGTTCTCCCAGGGGCGAGGGCACTGAAGCTTTCTTT
medium-sized | TRBJ1-5 | TRBV29-1 | NA | CSVSQDSNQPQHF | TGCAGCGTTAGCCAGGATAGCAATCAGCCCCAGCATTTT
many | TRBJ2-1 | TRBV4-2 | TRBD2 | CASSQDRGVYNEQFF | TGTGCCAGCAGCCAAGACCGGGGGGTCTACAATGAGCAGTTCTTC
many | TRBJ2-1 | TRBV6-1 | TRBD1 | CASRLRPRDRGYYNEQFF | TGTGCCAGCAGACTACGACCACGGGACAGGGGATACTACAATGAGCAGTTCTTC
NA | TRBJ2-3 | TRBV7-2 | NA | CANSQGTGTTDTQYF | TGTGCCAACAGCCAAGGGACGGGAACCACAGATACGCAGTATTTT
medium-sized | TRBJ1-5 | TRBV15 | NA | CATSRDSRGSQPQHF | TGTGCCACCAGCAGAGATAGTAGGGGGAGTCAGCCCCAGCATTTT
many | TRBJ1-2 | TRBV2 | NA | CASSEEINYGYTF | TGTGCCAGCAGTGAAGAGATTAACTATGGCTACACCTTC
many | TRBJ2-5 | TRBV12-3/TRBV12-4 | NA | CASSLVRGGGPRETQYF | TGTGCCAGCAGTTTAGTACGTGGGGGTGGGCCGAGAGAGACCCAGTACTTC